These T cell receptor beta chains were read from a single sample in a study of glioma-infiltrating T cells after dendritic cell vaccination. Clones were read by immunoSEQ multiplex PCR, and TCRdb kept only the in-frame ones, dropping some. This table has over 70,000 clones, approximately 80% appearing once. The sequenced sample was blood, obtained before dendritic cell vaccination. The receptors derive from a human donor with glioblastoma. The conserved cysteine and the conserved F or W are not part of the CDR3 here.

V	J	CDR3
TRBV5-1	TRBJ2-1	ASRVGSEVNEQF
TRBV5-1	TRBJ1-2	ASRRAGGAGNYGYT
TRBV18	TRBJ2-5	ASSPNSGTSGRLETQY
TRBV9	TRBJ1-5	ASSVAAGVDGQPQH
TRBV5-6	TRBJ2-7	ASSPGRGYEQY
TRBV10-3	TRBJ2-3	AISDQRATGLQY
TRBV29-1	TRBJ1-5	SVREDTNSNQPQH
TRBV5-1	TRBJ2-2	ASSLDPAAGETNTGELF
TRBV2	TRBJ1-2	ASSEVPSRGYT
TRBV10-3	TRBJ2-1	AIGGQGGSPGEQF
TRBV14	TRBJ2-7	ASSPGWGGGNPSYEQY
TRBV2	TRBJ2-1	ASSGQGARRGQQF
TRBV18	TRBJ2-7	ASSPRTSDHEQY
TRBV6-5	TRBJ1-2	ASRPTTANYGYT
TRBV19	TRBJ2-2	ASSPLQGDTGELF
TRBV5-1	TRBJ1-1	ASSLDRVDEAF
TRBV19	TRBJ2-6	ASTTTGAGANVLT
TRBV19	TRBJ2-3	ASSGSSGSTDTQY
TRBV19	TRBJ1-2	ASRTPGVVGYGYT
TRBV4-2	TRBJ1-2	ASSQDLAGGSYGYT
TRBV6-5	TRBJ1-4	ASSRTGGDEKLF
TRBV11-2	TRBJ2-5	ASSRYRGRGETQY
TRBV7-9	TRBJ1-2	ASSNRLRQGGYGYT
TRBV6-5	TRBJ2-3	ASSGLAGGPDTQY
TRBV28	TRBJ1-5	ASSGATGIDQPQH
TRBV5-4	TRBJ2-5	ASSFKLAGQETQY
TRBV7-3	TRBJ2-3	ASSPEGSRGRGDTQY
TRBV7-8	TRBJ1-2	ASSLAKMRDNYGYT
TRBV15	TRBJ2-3	ATSRARRGTDTQY
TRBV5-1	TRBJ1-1	ASRQGDTEAF
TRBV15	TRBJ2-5	ATSRAQDRAITLRETQY
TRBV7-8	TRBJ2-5	ASSPQGAKETQY
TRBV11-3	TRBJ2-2	ASSLRSGGKLF
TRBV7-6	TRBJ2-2	ASSLETRVYGTGELF
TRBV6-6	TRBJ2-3	ASTRLSGTDTQY
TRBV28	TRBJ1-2	ASSSFRDRHPNYGYT
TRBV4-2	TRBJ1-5	ASSQAGQDQPQH
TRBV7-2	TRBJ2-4	ASSSGVNIQY
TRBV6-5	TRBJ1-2	ASSRGTGGRYGYT
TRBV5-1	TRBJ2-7	ASSSSGGPYEQY
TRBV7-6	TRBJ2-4	ASSSLYRDRGSNIQY
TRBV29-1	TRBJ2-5	SVDKQGGEETQY
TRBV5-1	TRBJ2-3	ASTIGIAGAIQASTDTQY